This note documents a single T cell receptor beta chain sequence. With V trimmed by 10 bases and J by 4 bases, 5 bases remained unmatched. CDR3 length: 13 residues. This sample's TCRbeta library carried unique molecular identifier barcodes. Using its own MiXCR run on the PCR reads, TCRdb lists one record per CDR3 protein. The sample comprises almost 500,000 distinct CDR3 sequences, under 15% of which are singletons, and under 7% rests with the top ten. The record originates from a study of T-cell reconstitution after alpha-beta-depleted transplantation in children. Sequences were derived from PBMCs from the stem cell graft donor, sampled from the stem cell graft. The genes are TRBV12-3 or TRBV12-4 and TRBJ2-3; TRBD1 aligns across 10 bases. This TCR was sampled from a human donor who donated a stem cell graft to a child with combined immunodeficiency. The CDR3 DNA reads as TGTGCCACGGGGACAGGGGTAGCAGATACGCAGTATTTT. Its protein product is CATGTGVADTQYF.